These T cell receptor beta chains were read from a single sample in a study of CD8 T cells in ankylosing spondylitis. TCRdb re-called the 5' RACE reads with MiXCR, one entry per CDR3 protein. The sample holds a few hundred thousand distinct CDR3 sequences, approximately 20% seen once. Sequenced sample: blood, either unsorted or a sorted T cell fraction (not recorded which). The receptors were gathered from a male donor with ankylosing spondylitis. CDR3s include the opening cysteine and the closing phenylalanine or tryptophan. Each record gives: CDR3 protein, V gene, clone size. A row's size may be missing; if present it is once, few, many or a size class.

CASSLGGSPYNEQFF TRBV27 few
CASSRYAGEGLFF TRBV14 .
CASSQNRGGGNQPQHF TRBV7-6 few
CASSEVGYSSQPQHF TRBV2 few
CASSFRQGEGSPLHF TRBV4-3 few
CASSLSIQNIQYF TRBV5-1 few
CSVDPSAQGSYGYTF TRBV29-1 few
CATSIGVTGELFF TRBV15 .
CSASRDNNQPQHF TRBV20-1 .
CASSQDRTGTQYF TRBV3-1 .
CSARDVQNSNQPQHF TRBV20-1 .
CASNDRDRVISKDQPQHF TRBV19 .
CASSQERDPWETQYF TRBV4-3 .
CASSLRGYTDTQYF TRBV7-4 .
CASSQDGPGYEQYF TRBV4-2 .
CASSTHETQYF TRBV19 .
CASSPFSVGELFF TRBV12-3/TRBV12-4 .
CASSVDPGASGTRNGELFF TRBV9 .
CASSLLPFSYNEQFF TRBV7-9 .
CASSRGTDNEKLFF TRBV12-3/TRBV12-4 few
CAISDLTDNYGYTF TRBV10-3 .
CASSPSTTNIQYF TRBV12-3/TRBV12-4 .
CAISQGTEGAFF TRBV10-3 .